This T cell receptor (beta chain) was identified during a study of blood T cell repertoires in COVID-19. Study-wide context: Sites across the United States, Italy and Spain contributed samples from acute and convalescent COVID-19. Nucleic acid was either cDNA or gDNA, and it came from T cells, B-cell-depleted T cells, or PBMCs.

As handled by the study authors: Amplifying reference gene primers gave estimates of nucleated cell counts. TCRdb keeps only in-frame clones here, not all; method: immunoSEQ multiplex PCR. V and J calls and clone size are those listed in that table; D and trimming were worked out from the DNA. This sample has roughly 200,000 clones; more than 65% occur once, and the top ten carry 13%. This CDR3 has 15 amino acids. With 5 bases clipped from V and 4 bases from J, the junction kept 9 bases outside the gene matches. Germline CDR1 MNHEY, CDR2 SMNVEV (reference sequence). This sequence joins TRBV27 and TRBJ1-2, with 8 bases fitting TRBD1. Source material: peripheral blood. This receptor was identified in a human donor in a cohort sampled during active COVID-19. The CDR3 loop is CASSLWGGTGYGYTF. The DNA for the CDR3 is TGTGCCAGCAGTCTCTGGGGGGGGACAGGCTATGGCTACACCTTC.